Listed below are T cell receptor beta chains from one sample, sequenced in a study of cytomegalovirus exposure and HLA in healthy donors. Some clones are missing from TCRdb's copy, which holds only in-frame ones; the method was immunoSEQ multiplex PCR. In the table there are some 56,000 clones, roughly 50% of which are singletons. Sequencing was carried out using PBMCs. The receptors here all came from a human donor in good health. Both conserved end residues are part of each CDR3. The D gene is left open where the match is weak. A clone size is listed for some rows: how often the clone was seen (once, few, many), or a class if it is expanded.

d_gene	len	v_gene	abundance	j_gene	CDR3nt	CDR3aa
TRBD1	15	TRBV5-1	-	TRBJ1-4	TGCGCCAGCAGCTTACCCGGGACAGGAAATGAAAAACTGTTTTTT	CASSLPGTGNEKLFF
-	14	TRBV19	-	TRBJ2-3	TGTGCCAGTAGTAACCGTGGCGGGGTTGATACGCAGTATTTT	CASSNRGGVDTQYF
TRBD2	16	TRBV18	once	TRBJ2-3	TGTGCCAGCTCGCCTCGCCAGCGGGGGTTCACAGATACGCAGTATTTT	CASSPRQRGFTDTQYF
TRBD1	15	TRBV5-1	-	TRBJ1-1	TGCGCCAGCACCTACGGAAGACAGGGGAACACTGAAGCTTTCTTT	CASTYGRQGNTEAFF
-	11	TRBV7-6	few	TRBJ2-5	TGTGCCAGCCCCTTACAAGAGACCCAGTACTTC	CASPLQETQYF
-	17	TRBV7-6	-	TRBJ2-5	TGTGCCAGCAGCTCTCCCCGGACAGATCCGTACCAAGAGACCCAGTACTTC	CASSSPRTDPYQETQYF
-	11	TRBV2	-	TRBJ2-5	TGTGCCAGCAGTTACAAAGAGACCCAGTACTTC	CASSYKETQYF
-	13	TRBV7-2	-	TRBJ2-1	TGTGCCAGCAGCTTACAGAACTACAATGAGCAGTTCTTC	CASSLQNYNEQFF
-	13	TRBV27	-	TRBJ1-1	TGTGCCAGCAACTTTTTTGGAGGGTCTGAAGCTTTCTTT	CASNFFGGSEAFF
TRBD1	11	TRBV30	-	TRBJ1-2	TGTGCCTGGGGACAGGGAGGCGGCTACACCTTC	CAWGQGGGYTF
TRBD1	15	TRBV6-1	-	TRBJ2-3	TGTGCCAGCAGTGGACAGGGTATATTCACAGATACGCAGTATTTT	CASSGQGIFTDTQYF
TRBD1	13	TRBV9	-	TRBJ2-7	TGTGCCAGCAGCGCCACCGAACAGGGGTGGCAGTACTTC	CASSATEQGWQYF
TRBD2	14	TRBV5-1	-	TRBJ2-7	TGCGCCAGCAGCTCGGGCGGGGGGCTAGACGAGCAGTACTTC	CASSSGGGLDEQYF
-	16	TRBV7-9	few	TRBJ1-5	TGTTCCAGCAGCTTAGTAGACAGGTATAGCAATCAGCCCCAGCATTTT	CSSSLVDRYSNQPQHF
-	14	TRBV11-2	-	TRBJ2-2	TGTGCCAGCGCCCGCCGGGAAGAAGGCGGGGAGCTGTTTTTT	CASARREEGGELFF
TRBD1	13	TRBV7-8	few	TRBJ2-5	TGTGCCAGCCGAGACAGGGGACGAGAGACCCAGTACTTC	CASRDRGRETQYF
-	12	TRBV6-5	-	TRBJ2-7	TGTGCCAGCAGGGAGTACGCGAACGAGCAGTACTTC	CASREYANEQYF
-	12	TRBV6-6	-	TRBJ2-7	TGTGCCAGCAGTCCCGCAATCAGAGAGCAGTACTTC	CASSPAIREQYF
-	15	TRBV6-5	-	TRBJ1-2	TGTGCCAGCAGTTACTGGAAGACAGCCCTAGATGGCTACCCCTTC	CASSYWKTALDGYPF
-	12	TRBV28	-	TRBJ2-7	TGTGCCAGCACACGGGTTTCCTACGAGCAGTACTTC	CASTRVSYEQYF